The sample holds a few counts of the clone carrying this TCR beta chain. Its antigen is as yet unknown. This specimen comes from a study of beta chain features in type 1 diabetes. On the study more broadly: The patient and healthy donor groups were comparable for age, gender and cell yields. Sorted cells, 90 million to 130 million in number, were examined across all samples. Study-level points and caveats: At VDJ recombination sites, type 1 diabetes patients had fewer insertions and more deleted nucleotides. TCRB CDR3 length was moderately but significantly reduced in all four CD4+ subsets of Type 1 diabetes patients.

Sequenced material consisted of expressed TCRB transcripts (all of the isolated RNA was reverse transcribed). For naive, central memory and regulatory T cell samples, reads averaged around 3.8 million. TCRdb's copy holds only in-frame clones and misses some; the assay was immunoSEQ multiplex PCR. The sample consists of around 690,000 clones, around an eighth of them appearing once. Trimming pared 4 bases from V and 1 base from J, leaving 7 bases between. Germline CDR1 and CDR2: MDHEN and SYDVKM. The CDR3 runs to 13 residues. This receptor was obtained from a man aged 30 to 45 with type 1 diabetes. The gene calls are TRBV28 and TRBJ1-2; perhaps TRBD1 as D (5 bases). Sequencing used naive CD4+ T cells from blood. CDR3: CASSSGGNYGYTF. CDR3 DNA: TGTGCCAGCAGTTCGGGGGGTAACTATGGCTACACCTTC.